Following are 32 T cell receptor beta chains from one sample sequenced in a study of blood T cell repertoires in COVID-19. Profiling relied on immunoSEQ multiplex PCR, and the TCRdb table lists in-frame clones only, not all of them. This sample has some 220,000 clones; about 85% occur once, and the top ten carry about 2.4%. Input material: PBMCs or T cells enriched from blood (not recorded which). These receptors all come from a woman in her 30s who had recovered from COVID-19.

The chain recombines TRBV5-6 with TRBJ2-3; TRBD1 is a possible D gene (5 bases). This CDR3 region has 15 residues. V shed 2 bases and J shed 0 bases, with 10 bases lying between them. Germline CDR1 SGHDT, CDR2 YYEEEE. CDR3 in amino acids: CASSFQGTSTDTQYF. CDR3 sequence (DNA): TGTGCCAGCAGCTTTCAGGGAACCAGCACAGATACGCAGTATTTT.

The rearrangement links TRBV14 to TRBJ1-3, with 7 bases identical to TRBD1. The germline gives CDR1 SGHDN, CDR2 FVKESK. CDR3 length equals 14 residues. Trimming cost V 4 bases and J 2 bases; bases outside gene matches: 2. The CDR3 DNA reads as TGTGCCAGCAGCCGTACAGGGGCTGGAAACACCATATATTTT. Its translation: CASSRTGAGNTIYF.

This clone occurred once. The rearrangement uses TRBV4-1 and TRBJ1-3; D is possibly TRBD1 (5 bases). Germline V gives CDR1 MGHRA, CDR2 YSYEKL. The CDR3 runs 16 residues. V was cut by 0 bases and J by 4 bases, with 13 bases left in between. This chain's CDR3 is CASSQDPRERGNTIYF. CDR3 bases: TGCGCCAGCAGCCAAGATCCCAGGGAACGGGGAAACACCATATATTTT.

The chain recombines TRBV9 with TRBJ1-1; 7 bases are a match to TRBD1. V was pared by 3 bases and J by 1 base, with 3 bases of the junction left unmatched. The length of the CDR3 is 14 residues. Germline CDR1 reads SGDLS; CDR2 reads YYNGEE. Here the CDR3 DNA reads TGTGCCAGCAGCGAAGGGACAGAGAACACTGAAGCTTTCTTT. The encoded protein is CASSEGTENTEAFF. The full variable domain, its missing parts supplied by reference TRBV9 and TRBJ1-1, is DSGVTQTPKHLITATGQRVTLRCSPRSGDLSVYWYQQSLDQGLQFLIQYYNGEERAKGNILERFSAQQFPDLHSELNLSSLELGDSALYFCASSEGTENTEAFFGQGTRLTVV.

The rearrangement uses TRBV9 and TRBJ2-5; D possibly corresponds to TRBD1 (5 bases). Trimming cost V 3 bases and J 1 base, with 7 bases left between them. Germline V lookup: CDR1 SGDLS, CDR2 YYNGEE. This CDR3 spans 13 amino acids. CDR3 DNA sequence: TGTGCCAGCAGCGAGGGGCCCCAAGAGACCCAGTACTTC. Translating it yields CASSEGPQETQYF.

The gene calls are TRBV5-1 and TRBJ2-2; maybe TRBD2 (5 bases). The CDR3 contains 16 residues. Germline CDR1 reads SGHRS; CDR2 reads YFSETQ. Trimming took 4 bases from V and 0 from J, leaving 13 bases between them. CDR3 residues: CASSPRLRTNTGELFF. The CDR3 DNA reads TGCGCCAGCAGCCCCCGACTACGGACGAACACCGGGGAGCTGTTTTTT.

The chain couples TRBV2 to TRBJ1-5, with 8 positions matching TRBD1. The CDR3 is 15 amino acids. V dropped 6 bases and J dropped 3; count of bases not matched to a gene: 7. CDR1 is SNHLY, CDR2 FYNNEI, per germline. Here the CDR3 DNA reads TGTGCCAGCAGGTCGGACAGGGCTATCAATCAGCCCCAGCATTTT. Its translation: CASRSDRAINQPQHF. Looking up the rest from reference TRBV2 and TRBJ1-5 gives the full variable domain: EPEVTQTPSHQVTQMGQEVILRCVPISNHLYFYWYRQILGQKVEFLVSFYNNEISEKSEIFDDQFSVERPDGSNFTLKIRSTKLEDSAMYFCASRSDRAINQPQHFGDGTRLSIL.

The chain combines TRBV6-5 with TRBJ2-2; 8 nucleotides agree with TRBD2. The CDR3 spans 15 residues. Germline V gives CDR1 MNHEY, CDR2 SVGAGI. V was pared by 10 bases and J by 4 bases, with 11 bases of the junction left unmatched. In DNA form, the CDR3 reads TGTGCCACCAGGGAGCGGGGGAGGGGCACCGGGGAGCTGTTTTTT. Translated, it gives CATRERGRGTGELFF.

The CDR3 reads CASSQRASNEQFF. DNA of the CDR3: TGCGCCAGCAGCCAACGTGCTAGCAATGAGCAGTTCTTC. J is TRBJ2-1 and V is TRBV4-3; the D is unclear. Germline-derived CDR1 and CDR2 are LGHNA and YSLEER. With 2 bases removed from V and 6 bases from J, the gap between germline ends came to 8 bases. This CDR3 is built from 13 residues.

The chain recombines TRBV11-1 with TRBJ2-1; 7 positions match TRBD2. J gave up 0 bases and V 4 bases, and 0 bases lay outside the gene matches. The CDR3 totals 14 residues. The germline gives CDR1 SGHAT, CDR2 FQDESV (reference sequence). CDR3 nucleotide sequence: TGTGCCAGCAGCTCTAGCGGCTCCTACAATGAGCAGTTCTTC. Its translation is CASSSSGSYNEQFF.

The V and J genes are TRBV18 and TRBJ2-3; TRBD2 aligns across 9 bases. Germline CDR1 is KGHSH and CDR2 is LQKENI. This CDR3 is 15 amino acids long. The trim removed 3 bases at V and 2 bases at J, leaving 3 bases unmatched. DNA of the CDR3: TGTGCCAGCTCACCTCGCGGGGGGGCCACAGATACGCAGTATTTT. This translates into CASSPRGGATDTQYF.

The V call is TRBV11-2, the J call TRBJ2-2; 9 positions agree with TRBD2. The CDR3 totals 15 residues. The V gene's germline CDR1 is SGHAT and CDR2 FQNNGV. V shed 6 bases and J 0 bases; nucleotides not matched to a gene: 2. CDR3 residues: CASSLAGTNTGELFF. The CDR3 DNA follows: TGTGCCAGCAGTCTAGCGGGGACGAACACCGGGGAGCTGTTTTTT.

This chain uses TRBV7-2 with TRBJ2-7, with 7 bases fitting TRBD1. Unmatched junction bases numbered 9, after V lost 5 bases and J lost 2 bases. Germline V gives CDR1 SGHTA, CDR2 FQGNSA. The CDR3 loop spans 15 amino acids. The CDR3: CASSRRQGWTYEQYF. CDR3 DNA: TGTGCCAGCAGCCGTCGACAGGGATGGACCTACGAGCAGTACTTC.

The chain uses TRBV5-1 and TRBJ2-7; 11 bases match TRBD1. J was trimmed by 4 bases and V by 4 bases; bases with no gene match: 4. The CDR3 consists of 14 residues. The germline gives CDR1 SGHRS, CDR2 YFSETQ. The CDR3 reads CASSRGQGEYEQYF. CDR3 DNA sequence: TGCGCCAGCAGCCGGGGACAGGGGGAATACGAGCAGTACTTC.

The V and J genes are TRBV14 and TRBJ1-2; D is ambiguous. V gave up 1 base and J gave up 9 bases, with 15 bases separating them. From germline, CDR1 is SGHDN and CDR2 FVKESK. The CDR3 runs to 14 residues. The CDR3 nucleotides read TGTGCCAGCAGCCAAGGAGAAGGGAGGAGAAGCTACACCTTC. Amino acids: CASSQGEGRRSYTF.

The chain combines TRBV4-1 with TRBJ2-7; 11 nucleotides align to TRBD1. Germline V gene data show CDR1 as MGHRA and CDR2 as YSYEKL. With 1 base clipped from V and 6 bases from J, the junction kept 8 bases outside the gene matches. This CDR3 spans 16 amino acids. The CDR3 nucleotides read TGCGCCAGCAGCCAAGTAATGCGGACAGGGGGCTCCGAGCAGTACTTC. This translates into CASSQVMRTGGSEQYF.

The chain is built from TRBV18 and TRBJ1-1, with D uncertain. CDR3 length: 14 residues. Trimming pared 8 bases from V and 1 base from J, leaving 14 bases between. From germline, CDR1 is KGHSH and CDR2 LQKENI. The CDR3, as DNA: TGTGCCAGCACCGTAATGGCGGGGAACACTGAAGCTTTCTTT. Its protein product is CASTVMAGNTEAFF.

The V gene is TRBV3-1 (or the pseudogene TRBV3-2), the J gene TRBJ1-2; 7 nucleotides line up with TRBD1. The J segment lost 5 bases and the V segment lost 4 bases, leaving 4 bases of the junction unmatched. CDR1 and CDR2 (germline): LGHDT, YNNKEL (reference sequence). CDR3 size: 13 residues. Here the CDR3 reads CASSLGQAYGYTF. CDR3 nucleotides: TGTGCCAGCAGCCTCGGACAGGCTTATGGCTACACCTTC.

V gene TRBV12-3 or TRBV12-4 combines with J gene TRBJ1-2; TRBD1 might be the D (5 bases). CDR3 size: 13 residues. Trimming pared 3 bases from V and 2 bases from J, leaving 7 bases between. CDR3 DNA sequence: TGTGCCAGCAGTTTTTGGACAAACTATGGCTACACCTTC. It codes for CASSFWTNYGYTF.

J is TRBJ2-3 and V is TRBV4-3; 11 nucleotides agree with TRBD2. CDR1 LGHNA and CDR2 YSLEER come from the germline V gene. V shed 0 bases and J 11 bases; nucleotides not matched to a gene: 7. This CDR3 contains 15 residues. CDR3 bases: TGCGCCAGCAGCCAAGATATAGCGGGGGGGAGTATGCAGTATTTT. Translation: CASSQDIAGGSMQYF.

The genes are TRBV2 and TRBJ2-1, with 9 bases fitting TRBD2. CDR1 and CDR2 (germline): SNHLY, FYNNEI. V was clipped by 6 bases and J by 8 bases; unmatched bases: 14. The CDR3 contains 16 residues. CDR3 sequence: CASRATSGRDMDEQFF. The CDR3 coding sequence is TGTGCCAGCAGGGCGACTAGCGGCAGGGACATGGATGAGCAGTTCTTC.

This chain uses TRBV12-3 or TRBV12-4 with TRBJ2-5; no clear D gene. The CDR3 is made up of 13 amino acids. V was pared by 5 bases and J by 4 bases, with 11 bases between. The CDR3 DNA is TGTGCCAGCAGTCCCTCGGGTCTAGAGACCCAGTACTTC. This gives the protein CASSPSGLETQYF.

As regards this clone: Different DNA sequences within this sample yield the same CDR3. The V and J genes are TRBV2 and TRBJ1-1; no firm D call. Germline CDR1 reads SNHLY; CDR2 reads FYNNEI. The CDR3 contains 11 residues. Trimming removed 3 bases at V and 8 bases at J, with 7 bases between. CDR3 coding DNA: TGTGCCAGCAGTGAGGTACAAGAAGCTTTCTTT. Its translation is CASSEVQEAFF.

This clone was counted once. The chain has TRBV5-5 and TRBJ1-2; possibly TRBD1 for D (5 bases). This CDR3 region has 14 residues. The germline CDR1 and CDR2 sequences are SGHKS and YYEKEE (reference sequence). V was pared by 7 bases and J by 3 bases, with 16 bases between. The CDR3 nucleotides are TGTGCCAGCCTTAGGGAGGTGGGGGACTATGGCTACACCTTC. Translation: CASLREVGDYGYTF.

The V call is TRBV15, the J call TRBJ1-2; D remains unclear. Looked up from germline, CDR1 is LNHNV and CDR2 is YYDKDF (reference sequence). CDR3 length: 15 amino acids. The ends were cut back, 3 bases at V and 6 bases at J, with 17 bases in the middle. Here the CDR3 DNA reads TGTGCCACCAGCAGCCTTGAAACTTTAAGCGATGGCTACACCTTC. This codes for CATSSLETLSDGYTF.

The chain employs TRBV19 and TRBJ1-1; D perhaps matches TRBD1 (6 bases). With 7 bases removed from V and 3 bases from J, the gap between germline ends came to 12 bases. The CDR3 has 13 residues. Germline lookup yields CDR1 LNHDA and CDR2 SQIVND (reference sequence). The CDR3 DNA follows: TGTGCCAGTAACCCGACAGGCGACACTGAAGCTTTCTTT. It codes for CASNPTGDTEAFF. Supplemented by reference TRBV19 and TRBJ1-1, the full variable domain reads DGGITQSPKYLFRKEGQNVTLSCEQNLNHDAMYWYRQDPGQGLRLIYYSQIVNDFQKGDIAEGYSVSREKKESFPLTVTSAQKNPTAFYLCASNPTGDTEAFFGQGTRLTVV.

V is TRBV6-6 and J is TRBJ2-5; TRBD2 is a possible D gene (6 bases). Trimming pared 2 bases from V and 2 bases from J, leaving 15 bases between. The CDR3 consists of 16 residues. Germline CDR1 is MNHNY and CDR2 is SVGAGI (reference sequence). The CDR3 DNA follows: TGTGCCAGCAGTTACGGCGCGGGACGGACTCAAGAGACCCAGTACTTC. The encoded protein is CASSYGAGRTQETQYF.

This clone was seen just once. The V call is TRBV7-2, the J call TRBJ1-1; unclear D gene. The CDR3 runs 16 residues. Deletions cut 11 bases from V and 1 base from J, with 23 bases between. Per germline, CDR1 SGHTA and CDR2 FQGNSA. CDR3 sequence (DNA): TGTGCCTGTCTCTCGGGGTCTCACCGGGGGAACACTGAAGCTTTCTTT. Translating gives CACLSGSHRGNTEAFF.

The V and J genes are TRBV4-3 and TRBJ1-6; possible D gene TRBD1, 5 bases. Germline CDR1 is LGHNA and CDR2 is YSLEER. The CDR3 loop spans 18 amino acids. The germline V and J ends were trimmed by 1 base and 7 bases, with 20 bases remaining between them. The DNA for the CDR3 is TGCGCCAGCAGCCAAGTAGTCCTAGGGGCAAGAGGAAATTCACCCCTCCACTTT. Protein sequence: CASSQVVLGARGNSPLHF.

This clone was seen a handful of times. The genes are TRBV7-9 and TRBJ2-7; D is undetermined. Between the trimmed V and J ends, which lost 1 base and 6 bases, there was a span of 10 bases. Per germline, CDR1 SEHNR and CDR2 FQNEAQ (reference sequence). This CDR3 contains 13 residues. The CDR3 here is CASSLDFRSEQYF. CDR3 coding DNA: TGTGCCAGCAGCTTAGATTTTAGGAGCGAGCAGTACTTC.

The V and J genes are TRBV12-3 or TRBV12-4 and TRBJ1-2; no firm D call. The CDR3 sequence is 12 residues long. V dropped 6 bases and J dropped 3 bases, with 8 bases sitting between them. In nucleotides, the CDR3 is TGTGCCAGCAGGGCTGGAGACTATGGCTACACCTTC. Amino acid sequence: CASRAGDYGYTF.

The CDR3 region has the DNA TGCAGCGTTTTCGACAGGAGAACCAACTATGGCTACACCTTC. It codes for CSVFDRRTNYGYTF. The gene calls are TRBV29-1 and TRBJ1-2, with a tentative D call TRBD1 (6 bases). Germline CDR1 SQVTM, CDR2 ANQGSEA. The CDR3 contains 14 residues. V lost 5 bases to trimming and J lost 2 bases, with 15 bases between them.